A selection of T cell receptor beta chains follows, all from one sample in a study of T-cell memory formation after mild COVID-19. TCRdb processed the 5' RACE reads anew with MiXCR; each CDR3 protein has one entry. Of 450,000 to 650,000 distinct CDR3 sequences listed, 15% to 20% are singletons. The sample was PBMCs or a T cell subset sorted from them (not recorded which). The receptors here all came from an adult woman who had mild COVID-19 (a few samples of this study predate the infection). Cell type and time point are not known. CDR3s include the opening cysteine and the closing phenylalanine or tryptophan. D genes are given only for firm matches. Clone size appears in some rows only: once, few, many, or a class for an expanded clone.

j_gene | abundance | d_gene | v_gene | CDR3nt | CDR3aa
TRBJ2-5 | . | TRBD2 | TRBV27 | TGTGCCAGCAGTAAGGGACTAGCGGGAGCTGGAGAGACCCAGTACTTC | CASSKGLAGAGETQYF
TRBJ2-7 | . | . | TRBV18 | TGTGCCAGCTCACCACCGTCGGTGACCTACGAGCAGTACTTC | CASSPPSVTYEQYF
TRBJ1-4 | . | . | TRBV2 | TGTGCCAGCTGTGGGGAGGGTCGTGAAAAACTGTTTTTT | CASCGEGREKLFF
TRBJ1-1 | . | . | TRBV4-3 | TGCGCCAGCAGCCAAGAAAGCGGGGCCTACACTGAAGCTTTCTTT | CASSQESGAYTEAFF
TRBJ2-3 | . | TRBD2 | TRBV10-3 | TGTGCCATCAGTGCAACCACTAGCGGGAGAGCCACAGATACGCAGTATTTT | CAISATTSGRATDTQYF
TRBJ2-5 | . | TRBD2 | TRBV6-5 | TGTGCCAGCAGTTCCCGGGGACTAGCGGGGGGGCCGGGAGCTGAGACCCAGTACTTC | CASSSRGLAGGPGAETQYF
TRBJ2-3 | . | . | TRBV30 | TGTGCCTGGGAAGCCGCGGGCCGGAGCACAGATACGCAGTATTTT | CAWEAAGRSTDTQYF
TRBJ2-3 | few | TRBD1 | TRBV4-3 | TGCGCCAGCAGCCACCCGGTGACAGGGTACACAGATACGCAGTATTTT | CASSHPVTGYTDTQYF
TRBJ2-5 | few | TRBD2 | TRBV5-1 | TGCGCCAGCAGCCGGACTAGCGGGGGAGAGACCCAGTACTTC | CASSRTSGGETQYF
TRBJ2-2 | few | . | TRBV12-3/TRBV12-4 | TGTGCCAGCAGTTTATTGAGGCGGTGGGAGCTGTTTTTT | CASSLLRRWELFF